This is a list of T cell receptor beta chains from one sample in a study of cytomegalovirus exposure and HLA in healthy donors. This table comes from immunoSEQ multiplex PCR, and its TCRdb copy is limited to in-frame clones, with some not included. The profile shows about 110,000 clones, around 87% of them singletons. Sequencing used PBMCs. The receptors shown here come from a man aged 35-49 years in good health and CMV-seronegative. The CDR3 runs from the conserved cysteine through the conserved F or W. A D gene is named only where the DNA matches it firmly. Part of the rows lack a size; the others show once, few, many or a class for expanded clones.

D gene	clone size	V gene	J gene	CDR3 protein	CDR3 DNA
.	once	TRBV6-5	TRBJ2-3	CASSYSGGEMNTQYF	TGTGCCAGCAGTTACTCTGGCGGGGAAATGAATACGCAGTATTTT
TRBD2	once	TRBV2	TRBJ2-1	CASRSPGGEYNEQFF	TGTGCCAGCAGATCTCCGGGGGGGGAATACAATGAGCAGTTCTTC
TRBD1	.	TRBV19	TRBJ1-5	CASSMRHRGSNQPQHF	TGTGCCAGTAGTATGCGCCACAGGGGAAGCAATCAGCCCCAGCATTTT
.	once	TRBV14	TRBJ2-5	CASSPKAAAQETQYF	TGTGCCAGCAGCCCTAAAGCGGCAGCCCAAGAGACCCAGTACTTC
.	.	TRBV6-5	TRBJ1-2	CASSSGQHSLNYGYTF	TGTGCCAGCAGTTCCGGACAGCACTCTTTGAACTATGGCTACACCTTC
TRBD2	.	TRBV5-1	TRBJ2-5	CASSSYGGQETQYF	TGCGCCAGCAGCTCCTACGGGGGGCAAGAGACCCAGTACTTC
TRBD1	.	TRBV7-2	TRBJ1-5	CASSSGTVSNQPQHF	TGTGCCAGCAGCTCGGGGACAGTTAGCAATCAGCCCCAGCATTTT
TRBD2	few	TRBV7-9	TRBJ2-5	CASSLASGGPKETQYF	TGTGCCAGCAGCTTAGCTAGCGGGGGCCCTAAAGAGACCCAGTACTTC
.	.	TRBV29-1	TRBJ1-1	CSVVRGNTEAFF	TGCAGCGTTGTTCGAGGGAACACTGAAGCTTTCTTT
TRBD1	.	TRBV5-1	TRBJ2-2	CASSADRGRELFF	TGCGCCAGCAGCGCCGACAGGGGCCGGGAGCTGTTTTTT
.	.	TRBV19	TRBJ2-5	CASSIVPSETQYF	TGTGCCAGTAGTATTGTCCCCTCGGAGACCCAGTACTTC
TRBD1	once	TRBV19	TRBJ1-3	CASQTGGANLGNTIYF	TGTGCCAGTCAGACAGGGGGCGCGAATCTAGGAAACACCATATATTTT
TRBD2	.	TRBV6-6	TRBJ2-7	CASSYLAGGSYEQYF	TGTGCCAGCAGTTACCTAGCGGGGGGAAGCTACGAGCAGTACTTC
.	.	TRBV5-1	TRBJ2-7	CASSLVSDSYEQYF	TGCGCCAGCAGCTTGGTCTCAGACTCCTACGAGCAGTACTTC
TRBD1	few	TRBV6-5	TRBJ2-7	CASSLQGAGEQYF	TGTGCCAGCAGTTTACAGGGGGCGGGCGAGCAGTACTTC
.	.	TRBV14	TRBJ1-1	CASSQGRGTEAFF	TGTGCCAGCAGCCAAGGAAGGGGCACTGAAGCTTTCTTT
TRBD1	few	TRBV5-6	TRBJ2-1	CASSRRGTGVFNEQFF	TGTGCCAGCAGCCGGCGGGGGACAGGGGTTTTCAATGAGCAGTTCTTC
.	.	TRBV7-9	TRBJ2-7	CASSSRGNEQYF	TGTGCCAGCAGCTCGAGAGGAAACGAGCAGTACTTC
.	.	TRBV5-1	TRBJ1-1	CASSLASSGTEAFF	TGCGCCAGCAGCTTGGCCTCAAGCGGCACTGAAGCTTTCTTT
TRBD1	.	TRBV14	TRBJ1-1	CASSPPPQGVNTEAFF	TGTGCCAGCAGCCCCCCCCCACAGGGGGTTAACACTGAAGCTTTCTTT
TRBD1	.	TRBV7-9	TRBJ2-7	CASSGRYGDRSEQYF	TGTGCCAGCAGCGGAAGGTACGGGGACAGATCTGAGCAGTACTTC
.	.	TRBV19	TRBJ1-1	CASSLTRNTEAFF	TGTGCCAGTAGTCTGACACGAAACACTGAAGCTTTCTTT
TRBD1	.	TRBV2	TRBJ1-3	CASSNLRQGSGNTIYF	TGTGCCAGCAGTAACCTTAGACAGGGTTCTGGAAACACCATATATTTT
TRBD2	.	TRBV30	TRBJ2-1	CAYRRTGRGDNEQFF	TGTGCCTACCGTCGTACGGGGCGGGGGGACAATGAGCAGTTCTTC
TRBD2	.	TRBV10-3	TRBJ2-3	CAIRTSGPLDTQYF	TGTGCCATCAGAACTAGCGGGCCCCTGGATACGCAGTATTTT
TRBD1	.	TRBV27	TRBJ2-5	CASTPGGSWETQYF	TGTGCCAGCACTCCAGGGGGCTCGTGGGAGACCCAGTACTTC
TRBD1	.	TRBV30	TRBJ1-5	CAWSVRGTGGSGGQPQHF	TGTGCCTGGAGTGTAAGGGGGACAGGGGGCTCTGGCGGTCAGCCCCAGCATTTT
.	.	TRBV19	TRBJ1-3	CASSPGVGNTIYF	TGTGCCAGTAGTCCCGGAGTGGGAAACACCATATATTTT
TRBD1	.	TRBV15	TRBJ1-5	CATWDRGQGLSQPQHF	TGTGCCACTTGGGACAGGGGGCAAGGATTGAGTCAGCCCCAGCATTTT
TRBD1	.	TRBV15	TRBJ1-6	CATSRGQGSPLHF	TGTGCCACCAGCAGAGGACAGGGGTCACCCCTCCACTTT
TRBD1	few	TRBV7-3	TRBJ2-1	CASRKTGGSYNEQFF	TGTGCCAGCAGAAAGACAGGGGGCTCCTACAATGAGCAGTTCTTC
TRBD2	.	TRBV15	TRBJ2-5	CATSRDLAAGVETQYF	TGTGCCACCAGCAGAGATTTAGCAGCGGGGGTAGAGACCCAGTACTTC
.	.	TRBV25-1	TRBJ2-2	CASSDPSPGSGNTGELFF	TGTGCCAGCAGTGATCCCTCTCCGGGTAGTGGTAACACCGGGGAGCTGTTTTTT
.	.	TRBV5-6	TRBJ2-5	CASSTREVETQYF	TGTGCCAGCAGCACCAGGGAGGTGGAGACCCAGTACTTC
TRBD1	once	TRBV2	TRBJ2-7	CASSAPGQGLYEQYF	TGTGCCAGCAGTGCACCGGGACAGGGGCTATACGAGCAGTACTTC
.	.	TRBV7-9	TRBJ1-1	CASSVAEGKAFF	TGTGCCAGCAGCGTCGCGGAGGGGAAAGCTTTCTTT
.	.	TRBV28	TRBJ2-5	CASSLRIGVAAETQYF	TGTGCCAGCAGTTTAAGAATAGGAGTAGCGGCGGAGACCCAGTACTTC
TRBD1	.	TRBV4-3	TRBJ1-1	CASSQGRGTGIDFF	TGCGCCAGCAGCCAGGGCCGGGGGACAGGGATTGATTTCTTT
.	once	TRBV5-5	TRBJ1-1	CASSFRQAYTEAFF	TGTGCCAGCAGCTTTAGACAGGCTTACACTGAAGCTTTCTTT
.	.	TRBV7-2	TRBJ1-5	CASSLVENQPQHF	TGTGCCAGCAGCTTAGTAGAAAATCAGCCCCAGCATTTT
TRBD1	.	TRBV14	TRBJ2-7	CASSQEAWTGSYEQYF	TGTGCCAGCAGCCAAGAGGCCTGGACAGGATCTTACGAGCAGTACTTC
TRBD1	.	TRBV5-1	TRBJ2-1	CASTQGASYNEQFF	TGCGCCAGTACACAGGGGGCTTCCTACAATGAGCAGTTCTTC
.	once	TRBV2	TRBJ2-2	CASSEQGIHTGELFF	TGTGCCAGCAGTGAACAGGGGATACACACCGGGGAGCTGTTTTTT
TRBD1	.	TRBV6-5	TRBJ2-7	CASSRGQGLFYEQYF	TGTGCCAGCAGCCGCGGACAGGGTCTCTTCTACGAGCAGTACTTC
TRBD1	.	TRBV7-2	TRBJ1-1	CASSSGQLNTEAFF	TGTGCCAGCAGCTCGGGACAGTTGAACACTGAAGCTTTCTTT
.	.	TRBV6-5	TRBJ2-1	CATGGGQGFNEQFF	TGTGCCACCGGGGGGGGACAGGGCTTCAATGAGCAGTTCTTC
.	.	TRBV7-6	TRBJ2-7	CASSKDTGFGEQYF	TGTGCCAGCAGCAAAGATACAGGGTTTGGCGAGCAGTACTTC
.	.	TRBV5-1	TRBJ1-1	CASSRTESSGGEAFF	TGCGCCAGCAGCAGGACAGAGAGTTCGGGTGGTGAAGCTTTCTTT
TRBD2	.	TRBV5-1	TRBJ2-3	CASSPQASGVTDTQYF	TGCGCCAGCAGCCCGCAGGCTAGCGGGGTCACAGATACGCAGTATTTT
TRBD1	.	TRBV7-9	TRBJ1-6	CASSGTGYNSPLHF	TGTGCCAGCAGCGGGACAGGCTATAATTCACCCCTCCACTTT
.	few	TRBV19	TRBJ1-1	CASSIFQGTEAFF	TGTGCCAGTAGTATATTCCAGGGGACTGAAGCTTTCTTT
TRBD2	.	TRBV9	TRBJ2-3	CASSAVAGATDTQYF	TGTGCCAGCAGCGCCGTAGCGGGGGCCACAGATACGCAGTATTTT
.	.	TRBV28	TRBJ1-4	CASSSSGSQVGGEKLFF	TGTGCCAGCAGTTCAAGCGGGTCCCAAGTCGGTGGTGAAAAACTGTTTTTT